The sequence of this T cell receptor beta chain was determined in a study of early T cells in non-severe SARS-CoV-2 infection. Findings and caveats of the study: Sequences matched to VDJdb favored anti-spike CD8 responses, while private and CD4 specificities were missed.

Separate cDNA molecules each had unique molecular identifiers attached to them. TCRdb used MiXCR to reprocess the 5' RACE reads, holding one entry per CDR3 protein. The sample carries tens of thousands of distinct CDR3 sequences, around 12% recorded once. Turning to this clonotype: Antigen: not known.

The source was whole blood, collected at baseline. The receptor was isolated from an adult who was a healthcare worker with PCR-confirmed SARS-CoV-2 infection or an uninfected control (not recorded which).

CDR3 sequence reads: CASSQLTGTTDTQYF. The CDR3 nucleotides are TGTGCCAGCAGCCAACTTACCGGGACCACAGATACGCAGTATTTT. The chain couples TRBV3-1 to TRBJ2-3; D may correspond to TRBD1 or TRBD2 (5 bases each). Looked up from germline, CDR1 is LGHDT and CDR2 is YNNKEL (reference sequence). The V end was cut by 2 bases, the J end by 2 bases, with 11 bases between. This CDR3 is built from 15 residues.